The present entry profiles one T cell receptor (beta chain) with its context. As yet, its antigen is unknown. The CDR3 has 18 amino acids. Germline loops: CDR1 LNHDA, CDR2 SQIVND (reference sequence). This record comes from a study of CXCR3-negative and CXCR3-positive naive CD8 T cells. Study results and caveats: Higher TRB CDR3 hydrophobicity marked CXCR3-positive naive cells relative to CXCR3-negative naive cells.

The study made its TRB cDNA libraries by 5' RACE, adding UMI labels. TCRdb processed the 5' RACE reads again and assigns one entry to each CDR3 protein, with no DNA. The table lists tens of thousands of distinct CDR3 sequences, with about 1.6% in the top ten. Sequencing was done on a sample of naive CXCR3- CD8+ T cells from blood. Subset of the sample: CD45RO-CCR7+CD27+CD95- naive CD8+ T cells lacking CXCR3 (TNR3-). The chain joins TRBV19 to TRBJ2-5; TCRdb designates TRBD1, a call that cannot be tested without DNA. The receptor comes from a human donor in good health. Some clones in this sample may be carry-over from other donors' samples. The CDR3 sequence is CASSIGVDTTLEGETQYF.